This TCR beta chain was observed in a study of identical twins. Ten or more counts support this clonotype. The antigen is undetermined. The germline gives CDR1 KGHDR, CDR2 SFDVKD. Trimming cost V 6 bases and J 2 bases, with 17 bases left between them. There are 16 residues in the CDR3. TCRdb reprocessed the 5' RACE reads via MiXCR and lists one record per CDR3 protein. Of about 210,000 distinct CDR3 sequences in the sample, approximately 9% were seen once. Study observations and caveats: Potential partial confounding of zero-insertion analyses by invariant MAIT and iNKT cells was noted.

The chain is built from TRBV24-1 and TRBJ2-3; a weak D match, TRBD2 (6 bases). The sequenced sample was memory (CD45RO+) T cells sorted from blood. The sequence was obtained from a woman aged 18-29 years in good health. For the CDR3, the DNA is TGTGCCACCAGTTCAGCGACTAGTCATCCCACAGATACGCAGTATTTT. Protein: CATSSATSHPTDTQYF.